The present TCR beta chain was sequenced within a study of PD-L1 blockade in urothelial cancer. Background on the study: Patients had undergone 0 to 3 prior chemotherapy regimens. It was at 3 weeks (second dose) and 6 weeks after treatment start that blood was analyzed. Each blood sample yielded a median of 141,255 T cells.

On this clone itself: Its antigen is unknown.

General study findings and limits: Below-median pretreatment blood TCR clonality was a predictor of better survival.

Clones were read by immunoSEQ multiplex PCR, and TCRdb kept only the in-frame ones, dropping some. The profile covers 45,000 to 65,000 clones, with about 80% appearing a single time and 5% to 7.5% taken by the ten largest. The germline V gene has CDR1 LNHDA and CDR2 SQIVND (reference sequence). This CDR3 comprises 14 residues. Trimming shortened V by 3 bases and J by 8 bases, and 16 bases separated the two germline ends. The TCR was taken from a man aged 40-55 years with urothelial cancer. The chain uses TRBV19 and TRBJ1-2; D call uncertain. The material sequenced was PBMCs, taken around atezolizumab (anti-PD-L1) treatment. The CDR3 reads CASSIKTGFYGYTF. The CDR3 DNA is TGTGCCAGTAGTATCAAAACGGGTTTTTACGGCTACACCTTC.